Below are 28 T cell receptor beta chains sequenced from a single sample in a study of T cell changes during pregnancy in multiple sclerosis. Repertoires were generated with immunoSEQ multiplex PCR, while TCRdb's copy carries only in-frame clones and drops some. Altogether about 77,000 clones are present, about 93% being singletons, with the ten largest covering 2% to 3%. The specimen comprised peripheral blood, sampled after pregnancy. The receptors stem from a female donor in good health, enrolled as a control in a pregnancy study.

The CDR3 bases are TGTGCCAGCAGCCAATTCGTGGAGCCCTACAATGAGCAGTTCTTC. It yields the protein CASSQFVEPYNEQFF. The chain carries TRBV4-2 and TRBJ2-1; D is undetermined. The CDR3 is made up of 15 amino acids. The germline CDR1 and CDR2 sequences are LGHNA and YNFKEQ. With 2 bases removed from V and 2 bases from J, the gap between germline ends came to 10 bases.

V usage is TRBV11-3 and J usage is TRBJ2-3; 9 bases are a match to TRBD2. V trimming: 6 bases; J trimming: 2 bases; junction bases outside the gene matches: 9. The CDR3 loop spans 16 amino acids. Germline values: CDR1 SGHNT, CDR2 YENEEA. CDR3 amino acids: CASSKRTSAATDTQYF. The CDR3, as DNA: TGTGCCAGCAGTAAACGGACTAGCGCGGCCACAGATACGCAGTATTTT.

The V and J genes are TRBV4-2 and TRBJ1-5; D is uncertain. The CDR3 runs to 15 residues. In germline, CDR1 is LGHNA, CDR2 YNFKEQ. V lost 0 bases and J lost 10, with 16 bases in between. Here the CDR3 reads CASSQDRGIIIPQHF. CDR3 DNA: TGTGCCAGCAGCCAAGATAGAGGAATTATAATCCCCCAGCATTTT.

This sequence joins TRBV5-6 and TRBJ2-7; 8 bases fit TRBD2. CDR3 length equals 15 residues. With V trimmed by 3 bases and J by 1 base, 6 bases remained unmatched. Germline V gene sequence: CDR1 SGHDT, CDR2 YYEEEE. As DNA, the CDR3 is TGTGCCAGCAGCTCGGGACTAGGACAGTCCTACGAGCAGTACTTC. Its translation: CASSSGLGQSYEQYF. The full variable domain, rest sourced from reference TRBV5-6 and TRBJ2-7, is DAGVTQSPTHLIKTRGQQVTLRCSPKSGHDTVSWYQQALGQGPQFIFQYYEEEERQRGNFPDRFSGHQFPNYSSELNVNALLLGDSALYLCASSSGLGQSYEQYFGPGTRLTVT.

This rearrangement joins TRBV28 to TRBJ2-5, with no clear D. With 5 bases removed from V and 4 bases from J, the gap between germline ends came to 23 bases. Per the germline V gene, CDR1 is MDHEN and CDR2 is SYDVKM. The CDR3 loop spans 17 amino acids. CDR3 DNA: TGTGCCAGCAGTCGAGCGATGGGTCAACTAAGCATAGAGACCCAGTACTTC. Translated: CASSRAMGQLSIETQYF. Drawing the rest from reference TRBV28 and TRBJ2-5, the complete variable domain is DVKVTQSSRYLVKRTGEKVFLECVQDMDHENMFWYRQDPGLGLRLIYFSYDVKMKEKGDIPEGYSVSREKKERFSLILESASTNQTSMYLCASSRAMGQLSIETQYFGPGTRLLVL.

This clone was recorded only once. The chain links TRBV28 to TRBJ2-7; 7 bases line up with TRBD2. In germline, CDR1 is MDHEN, CDR2 SYDVKM. This CDR3 has 16 amino acids. V lost 1 base, J lost 6 bases, and 12 bases stayed unmatched. CDR3 residues: CASSLSVEVREGEQYF. The CDR3 nucleotides read TGTGCCAGCAGTTTATCCGTTGAGGTCAGGGAGGGCGAGCAGTACTTC.

This chain uses TRBV7-6 with TRBJ1-5; a weak D match, TRBD1 (5 bases). CDR3 length equals 14 residues. Germline assignment: CDR1 SGHVS and CDR2 FNYEAQ. V shed 5 bases and J shed 0 bases, with 8 bases lying between them. CDR3 protein: CASSPGGSNQPQHF. DNA for the CDR3: TGTGCCAGCAGCCCGGGGGGTAGCAATCAGCCCCAGCATTTT.

This clone showed up just a few times. V usage is TRBV4-2 and J usage is TRBJ2-3; 12 nucleotides line up with TRBD2. The junction had 14 bases not matched to a gene; V was cut back by 1 base and J by 6 bases. In germline, CDR1 is LGHNA, CDR2 YNFKEQ. This CDR3 has 19 residues. The CDR3: CASSQAQTSGGPGGDTQYF. The CDR3 coding sequence is TGTGCCAGCAGCCAAGCGCAGACTAGCGGGGGCCCCGGGGGGGATACGCAGTATTTT.

The gene calls are TRBV7-8 and TRBJ1-5; D is undetermined. Germline CDR1 and CDR2: SGHVS and FQNEAQ. This CDR3 spans 14 amino acids. The V gene lost 3 bases and the J gene lost 4 bases, with 10 bases spanning the gap. CDR3 sequence (DNA): TGTGCCAGCAGCTTGCGTGAGTCTAATCAGCCCCAGCATTTT. Amino acids: CASSLRESNQPQHF.

V and J are TRBV1 and TRBJ1-1. TRBV1 is listed as a pseudogene. The CDR3 consists of 15 residues. CDR3 sequence: CTSSQDLRRGSQAFF. In DNA, the CDR3 is TGCACCAGCAGCCAAGATTTAAGACGAGGGTCCCAAGCTTTCTTT.

The chain employs TRBV18 and TRBJ2-1; 13 bases agree with TRBD2. V lost 3 bases and J lost 5; bases outside the gene matches: 13. Germline loops: CDR1 KGHSH, CDR2 LQKENI. This CDR3 has 19 amino acids. The CDR3 reads CASSPQSPGLAGSNNEQFF. The CDR3 DNA is TGTGCCAGCTCACCCCAAAGTCCGGGACTAGCGGGGTCAAACAATGAGCAGTTCTTC.

The chain has TRBV10-2 and TRBJ2-7; the D gene is possibly TRBD2 (6 bases). Trimming left V 8 bases short and J 2 bases short, with 13 bases between. The CDR3 length is 13 residues. In germline, CDR1 is WSHSY, CDR2 SAAADI. CDR3 amino acids: CASSGVGPYEQYF. The CDR3, as DNA: TGCGCCAGCTCGGGGGTAGGGCCCTACGAGCAGTACTTC.

The V call is TRBV2, the J call TRBJ1-1, with D possibly matching TRBD1 (6 bases). The germline V and J ends were trimmed by 7 bases and 4 bases, with 13 bases remaining between them. This CDR3 has 13 amino acids. The germline gives CDR1 SNHLY, CDR2 FYNNEI. The DNA for the CDR3 is TGTGCCAGCAAAGGGGGGGAGGCCACTGAAGCTTTCTTT. Protein: CASKGGEATEAFF.

The V and J genes are TRBV5-1 and TRBJ2-1, with TRBD2 matching 8 bases. The CDR3 sequence is 14 residues long. Germline CDR1 reads SGHRS; CDR2 reads YFSETQ. V lost 4 bases, J lost 7 bases, and 7 bases stayed unmatched. Here the CDR3 DNA reads TGCGCCAGCAGCATCGGGACTAGTACTAATGAGCAGTTCTTC. Residues: CASSIGTSTNEQFF.

The rearrangement links TRBV7-9 to TRBJ1-1; 10 bases line up with TRBD1. The CDR3 totals 14 residues. V was pared by 3 bases and J by 6 bases, with 4 bases of the junction left unmatched. Germline-derived CDR1 and CDR2 are SEHNR and FQNEAQ (reference sequence). The CDR3 DNA sequence: TGTGCCAGCAGCTTTGATGGACAGGGGGCTGAAGCTTTCTTT. Protein sequence: CASSFDGQGAEAFF.

The genes are TRBV10-3 and TRBJ2-7; 14 bases match TRBD2. Per germline, CDR1 ENHRY and CDR2 SYGVKD. Germline trimming cut 2 bases from V and 3 bases from J; bases unmatched to any gene: 0. The CDR3 spans 15 residues. This CDR3 reads CAISEGTSGSYEQYF. In DNA, the CDR3 is TGTGCCATCAGTGAGGGGACTAGCGGGAGCTACGAGCAGTACTTC.

The V gene is TRBV5-8, the J gene TRBJ2-3, with D maybe TRBD2 (6 bases). This CDR3 has 15 amino acids. The V and J ends lost 0 bases and 5 bases respectively, with 13 bases between them. Germline values: CDR1 SGHTS, CDR2 YDEGEE. CDR3 sequence: CASSLERDFIDTQYF. For the CDR3, the DNA is TGTGCCAGCAGCTTGGAAAGGGACTTCATAGATACGCAGTATTTT.

The table lists this clone with a few counts. The genes are TRBV6-5 and TRBJ2-5; D might be TRBD2 (6 bases). Trimming removed 9 bases at V and 4 bases at J, with 12 bases between. Germline CDR1 MNHEY, CDR2 SVGAGI. This CDR3 has 12 amino acids. CDR3: CASMAEGETQYF. The CDR3 DNA sequence: TGTGCCAGTATGGCGGAGGGAGAGACCCAGTACTTC.

This rearrangement joins TRBV19 to TRBJ2-2, with TRBD1 matching over 7 bases. Germline assignment: CDR1 LNHDA and CDR2 SQIVND (reference sequence). V shed 11 bases and J 2 bases; nucleotides not matched to a gene: 8. CDR3 length: 14 amino acids. The CDR3 here is CAGQQGINTGELFF. In DNA, the CDR3 is TGTGCCGGCCAACAGGGGATCAACACCGGGGAGCTGTTTTTT.

The chain couples TRBV7-9 to TRBJ1-1; a weak D match, TRBD1 (6 bases). CDR1 is SEHNR, CDR2 FQNEAQ, per germline (reference sequence). Trimming shortened V by 1 base and J by 5 bases, and 11 bases separated the two germline ends. CDR3 length: 14 residues. The CDR3 sequence: CASSLVVQGTEAFF. CDR3 nucleotide sequence: TGTGCCAGCAGCTTAGTCGTACAGGGAACTGAAGCTTTCTTT.

This chain connects TRBV4-1 to TRBJ2-1; TRBD1 aligns across 7 bases. The V and J ends lost 1 base and 7 bases, in that order; junction bases with no gene match: 10. CDR1 MGHRA and CDR2 YSYEKL come from the germline V gene. The CDR3 runs to 16 residues. The CDR3 is CASSQAATGARNEQFF. CDR3 in DNA: TGCGCCAGCAGCCAAGCGGCAACAGGGGCACGTAATGAGCAGTTCTTC.

The J gene is TRBJ1-2, the V gene TRBV5-4; no definite D call. Germline values: CDR1 SGHNT, CDR2 YYREEE (reference sequence). The V end was cut by 7 bases, the J end by 4 bases, with 14 bases between. CDR3 length equals 13 residues. CDR3 sequence: CASRPWAIYGYTF. CDR3 nucleotides: TGTGCCAGCCGCCCATGGGCCATCTATGGCTACACCTTC.

The rearrangement uses TRBV6-5 and TRBJ2-3, with D unclear. CDR3 length: 13 amino acids. Deletions cut 5 bases from V and 3 bases from J, with 9 bases between. CDR1 and CDR2 from the germline V gene are MNHEY and SVGAGI. The CDR3 DNA sequence: TGTGCCAGCAGTAGACCAGGAACAGATACGCAGTATTTT. Translated: CASSRPGTDTQYF.

This rearrangement joins TRBV9 to TRBJ2-2; 7 bases map to TRBD2. The V gene end was trimmed by 8 bases and the J gene end by 6 bases; junction bases not matched to a gene: 10. Germline lookup yields CDR1 SGDLS and CDR2 YYNGEE. This CDR3 region has 14 residues. The CDR3 sequence is CASRGRELSGELFF. CDR3 DNA sequence: TGTGCCAGTCGAGGGCGGGAGTTATCCGGGGAGCTGTTTTTT. The entire variable domain, with the rest obtained from reference TRBV9 and TRBJ2-2, is as follows: DSGVTQTPKHLITATGQRVTLRCSPRSGDLSVYWYQQSLDQGLQFLIQYYNGEERAKGNILERFSAQQFPDLHSELNLSSLELGDSALYFCASRGRELSGELFFGEGSRLTVL.

The chain carries TRBV7-2 and TRBJ2-2; weak D call: TRBD1 (5 bases). CDR3 size: 14 residues. Germline V gives CDR1 SGHTA, CDR2 FQGNSA. Trimming pared 2 bases from V and 9 bases from J, leaving 13 bases between. CDR3 sequence (DNA): TGTGCCAGCAGCTTATACAGGACCACACGGGAGCTGTTTTTT. It translates to CASSLYRTTRELFF.

V usage is TRBV11-1 and J usage is TRBJ2-7; D gene uncertain. The CDR3 sequence is 13 residues long. V was shortened by 0 bases and J by 0 bases, with 3 bases between the two germline ends. CDR1 is SGHAT, CDR2 FQDESV, per germline (reference sequence). The CDR3 coding sequence is TGTGCCAGCAGCTTAGCCGTCTCCTACGAGCAGTACTTC. Residues: CASSLAVSYEQYF.

This chain links TRBV7-8 with TRBJ1-5, with 7 bases that match TRBD1. Looked up from germline, CDR1 is SGHVS and CDR2 is FQNEAQ. CDR3 length equals 16 residues. With V trimmed by 1 base and J by 2 bases, 5 bases remained unmatched. The CDR3, as DNA: TGTGCCAGCAGCTTAGTTACAGGGGATGGCAATCAGCCCCAGCATTTT. As protein: CASSLVTGDGNQPQHF.

In this sample, this clone turned up once. The junction does not match germline at one end; this may be a read error. The chain uses TRBV7-7 and TRBJ1-3; possibly TRBD1 for D (5 bases). The length of the CDR3 is 15 residues. Germline V gene data show CDR1 as SSHAT and CDR2 as FNYEAQ (reference sequence). For the CDR3, the DNA is TGTGCTAGCAGCTTAGGCGCGGGGCTCGGAAACACCATATATTTT. Its protein is CASSLGAGLGNTIYF. Full variable domain (missing parts from reference TRBV7-7 and TRBJ1-3): GAGVSQSPRYKVTKRGQDVTLRCDPISSHATLYWYQQALGQGPEFLTYFNYEAQPDKSGLPSDRFSAERPEGSISTLTIQRTEQRDSAMYRCASSLGAGLGNTIYFGEGSWLTVV.